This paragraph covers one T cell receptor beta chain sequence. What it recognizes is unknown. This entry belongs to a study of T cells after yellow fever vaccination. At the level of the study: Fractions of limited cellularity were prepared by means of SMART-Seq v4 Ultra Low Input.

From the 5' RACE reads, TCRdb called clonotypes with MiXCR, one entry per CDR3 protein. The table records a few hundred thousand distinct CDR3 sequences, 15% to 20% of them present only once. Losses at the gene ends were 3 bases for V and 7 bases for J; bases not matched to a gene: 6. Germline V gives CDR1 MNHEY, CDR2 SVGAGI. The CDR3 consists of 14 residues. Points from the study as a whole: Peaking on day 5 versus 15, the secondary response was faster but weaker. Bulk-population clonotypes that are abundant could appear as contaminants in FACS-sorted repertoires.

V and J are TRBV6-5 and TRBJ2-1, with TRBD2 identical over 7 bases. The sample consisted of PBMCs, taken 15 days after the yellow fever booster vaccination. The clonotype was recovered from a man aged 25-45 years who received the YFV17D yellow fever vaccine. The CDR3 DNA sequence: TGTGCCAGCAGTTATCGCGGGAGCTCAAATGAGCAGTTCTTC. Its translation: CASSYRGSSNEQFF.